This T cell receptor (beta chain) was sequenced for a study of blood T cell repertoires in COVID-19. Study-level information: COVID-19 samples collected from the United States, Italy and Spain covered acute and convalescent phases. The cDNA or gDNA used as material had been derived from T cells, B-cell-depleted T cells, or PBMCs.

Source study methods: Nucleated cell number was recorded as an estimate derived from reference gene primer amplification. Data came from immunoSEQ multiplex PCR; TCRdb stores just in-frame clones and leaves some out. The V and J calls and clone size are taken from that table; D and trimming were inferred from the DNA. The sample yields 150,000 or so clones, around 80% seen once. The CDR3 is 12 residues long. V dropped 4 bases and J dropped 7; count of bases not matched to a gene: 3. The V gene's germline CDR1 is SGHRS and CDR2 YFSETQ. Specimen: peripheral blood. The TCR comes from a human donor with acute or convalescent COVID-19. The donor label of this sample is uncertain. This sequence joins TRBV5-1 and TRBJ2-7; the match to TRBD1 covers 9 bases. The CDR3 sequence: CASSLQGAEQYF. In DNA form, the CDR3 reads TGCGCCAGCAGCCTACAGGGGGCGGAGCAGTACTTC.